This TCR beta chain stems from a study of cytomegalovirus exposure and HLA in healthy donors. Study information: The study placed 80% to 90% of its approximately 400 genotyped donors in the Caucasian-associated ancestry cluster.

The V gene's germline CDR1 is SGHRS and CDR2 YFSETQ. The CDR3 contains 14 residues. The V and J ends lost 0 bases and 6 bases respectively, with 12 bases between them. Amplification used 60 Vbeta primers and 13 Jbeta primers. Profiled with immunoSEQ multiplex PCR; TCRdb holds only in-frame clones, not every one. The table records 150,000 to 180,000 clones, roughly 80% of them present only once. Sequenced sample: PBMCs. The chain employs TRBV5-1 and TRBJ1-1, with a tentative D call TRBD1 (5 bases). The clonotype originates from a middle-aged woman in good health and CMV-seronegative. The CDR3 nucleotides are TGCGCCAGCAGCTTGGGGGGCGCGAGATCTGAAGCTTTCTTT. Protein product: CASSLGGARSEAFF. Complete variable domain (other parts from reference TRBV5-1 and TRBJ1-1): KAGVTQTPRYLIKTRGQQVTLSCSPISGHRSVSWYQQTPGQGLQFLFEYFSETQRNKGNFPGRFSGRQFSNSRSEMNVSTLELGDSALYLCASSLGGARSEAFFGQGTRLTVV.